The clone carrying this TCR beta chain was recorded at least ten times. Its target is not known. This specimen comes from a study of T cells in Graves' hyperthyroidism and ophthalmopathy. Study background: The initial diagnosis was the point when peripheral blood was collected, ahead of any treatment.

Study-wide results and caveats: The majority of expanded thyroid clonotypes above 0.001 also appeared in blood.

On the basis of clinical symptoms, serum thyroxine and TRAb, thyroid ultrasound and orbital computed tomography, diagnoses were made. RNA transcripts yielded amplified TCR beta CDR3 regions. The primer set for the first-round RT-PCR of the TCR CDR3 was HTBI. TCRdb processed the multiplex PCR reads anew with MiXCR; each CDR3 protein has one entry. The sample shows 600,000 to 700,000 distinct CDR3 sequences, around 15% of them seen only once. Trimming took 4 bases from V and 2 from J; bases not matched to a gene: 8. The CDR3 covers 15 residues. The germline gives CDR1 MNHEY, CDR2 SMNVEV (reference sequence).

The source material was blood. This receptor was taken from a woman in her thirties or forties with Graves' ophthalmopathy. The chain uses TRBV27 and TRBJ2-7, with TRBD1 matching over 7 bases. CDR3 sequence (DNA): TGTGCCAGCAGTTCAACCGGGACAGTACCCTACGAGCAGTACTTC. It yields the protein CASSSTGTVPYEQYF.